The source of this T cell receptor (beta chain) is a study of Ad26.COV2.S vaccination and SARS-CoV-2 variants. Study background: Intramuscular Ad26.COV2.S doses were given once or twice, 56 days apart.

Overall study findings and caveats: Non-spike TCR breadth did not differ much between vaccine and placebo recipients. Breadth and depth estimates from TCRs may understate total T cell responses.

V lost 5 bases and J lost 7; bases outside the gene matches: 9. From germline, CDR1 is SGHTA and CDR2 FQGNSA. The CDR3 has 16 residues. The treatment is: over 15 received Ad26.COV2.S at low or high dose, single or two shots; roughly five received placebo; per-sample allocation not given. On day 63 after the first injection, vaccine and placebo recipients gave samples. Whoever gave the sample was an adult aged 18-55 years in Boston. Turning to this clone: No antigen is known for it.

Sequencing used immunoSEQ multiplex PCR; TCRdb keeps in-frame clones, though not all of them. Of around 320,000 clones listed, around 84% were seen once; the top ten hold more than 1.5%. The source is a person between 18 and 65 years old who received the Ad26.COV2.S COVID-19 vaccine or a placebo. The rearrangement links TRBV7-2 to TRBJ1-4; TRBD1 matches 11 bases. Material: peripheral blood, obtained in a trial of Ad26.COV2.S vaccine versus placebo. Here the CDR3 reads CASSPGQGVSGEKLFF. In DNA, the CDR3 is TGTGCCAGCAGCCCGGGACAGGGGGTCTCGGGTGAAAAACTGTTTTTT.